The T cell receptor (beta chain) described here comes from a study of CD4 T cells in relation to SARS-CoV-2 and coronaviruses. Study details: TCR beta CDR3s were sequenced after approximately ten-day antigen culture of PBMCs. Overall study findings and caveats: Around 60% of donors had memory CD4+ clonotypes crossrecognizing SARS-CoV-2 and common cold coronavirus spike.

V dropped 2 bases and J dropped 0 bases, with 14 bases sitting between them. Germline V CDR1 and CDR2: LGHNA, YNFKEQ. The CDR3 runs to 16 residues. Clones were read by immunoSEQ multiplex PCR, and TCRdb kept only the in-frame ones, dropping some. The repertoire includes about 19,000 clones, around four fifths of them detected once, and 20% to 25% sits in the top ten. Of note for this clone: Its antigen remains unknown.

Before the COVID-19 pandemic, during about 2011-2019, CD4+ T cells were taken from unexposed donors. After 10 to 11 days of culture, CD4+ T cells were isolated. Cultures held roughly 2 million PBMCs per well with roughly 10 IU/ml IL-2. The sequence derives from a human donor in good health. Sequencing input: CD4+ T cells from PBMCs, cultured in vitro. This chain connects TRBV4-2 to TRBJ2-7, with D tentatively TRBD2 (6 bases). CDR3 residues: CASSQPRDLSSYEQYF. The DNA for the CDR3 is TGTGCCAGCAGCCAACCCAGGGACTTAAGCTCCTACGAGCAGTACTTC.